These 31 T cell receptor beta chains share one sample of origin, sequenced in a study of blood T cell repertoires in COVID-19. Using immunoSEQ multiplex PCR, the repertoire was profiled, and TCRdb retains in-frame clones only, with some absent. The sample holds some 70,000 clones, over 75% seen once. What was sequenced was peripheral blood. The receptors originated from a middle-aged man with active COVID-19.

J is TRBJ2-3 and V is TRBV7-2; the D gene is possibly TRBD2 (5 bases). The V gene lost 1 base and the J gene lost 5 bases, with 10 bases spanning the gap. CDR1 is SGHTA, CDR2 FQGNSA, per germline. The CDR3 has 14 amino acids. CDR3 bases: TGTGCCAGCAGCTTAGTCCGGGAACGAGATACGCAGTATTTT. It encodes CASSLVRERDTQYF.

This clone was counted only a few times. Other nucleotide sequences in the sample specify the same CDR3. Here the CDR3 reads CASSLVGQGGQPQHF. The CDR3 DNA sequence: TGTGCCAGCAGCTTAGTTGGGCAGGGGGGTCAGCCCCAGCATTTT. The V and J genes are TRBV7-8 and TRBJ1-5, with 7 bases aligning to TRBD1. Germline V lookup: CDR1 SGHVS, CDR2 FQNEAQ. The CDR3 runs 15 residues. Losses at the gene ends were 1 base for V and 6 bases for J; bases not matched to a gene: 6.

The CDR3 DNA is TGTGCCAGCAGCTTAGCGCCCAGCTCCTACAATGAGCAGTTCTTC. This translates into CASSLAPSSYNEQFF. The rearrangement uses TRBV7-9 and TRBJ2-1; no definite D call. The CDR3 spans 15 residues. The V end was cut by 0 bases, the J end by 0 bases, with 6 bases between. CDR1 is SEHNR and CDR2 is FQNEAQ in the germline V gene (reference sequence). Together with reference TRBV7-9 and TRBJ2-1, the CDR3 gives the full variable domain: DTGVSQNPRHKITKRGQNVTFRCDPISEHNRLYWYRQTLGQGPEFLTYFQNEAQLEKSRLLSDRFSAERPKGSFSTLEIQRTEQGDSAMYLCASSLAPSSYNEQFFGPGTRLTVL.

This chain joins TRBV19 and TRBJ2-1; TRBD2 matches at 10 bases. V trimming: 4 bases; J trimming: 5 bases; junction bases outside the gene matches: 8. Germline CDR1 LNHDA, CDR2 SQIVND (reference sequence). This CDR3 is built from 16 residues. CDR3 DNA: TGTGCCAGTAGTAGAACTAGCGGGATGTTTAACAATGAGCAGTTCTTC. It specifies CASSRTSGMFNNEQFF.

V is TRBV27 and J is TRBJ2-1; perhaps TRBD1 as D (6 bases). Trimming pared 5 bases from V and 4 bases from J, leaving 15 bases between. CDR3 length: 15 residues. Looked up from germline, CDR1 is MNHEY and CDR2 is SMNVEV (reference sequence). The CDR3: CASSTRRDTYNEQFF. For the CDR3, the DNA is TGTGCCAGCAGTACCCGACGGGACACGTACAATGAGCAGTTCTTC.

The V gene is TRBV18, the J gene TRBJ1-5, with 8 bases matching TRBD1. V trimming: 6 bases; J trimming: 5 bases; junction bases outside the gene matches: 9. Germline values: CDR1 KGHSH, CDR2 LQKENI. The CDR3 has 15 amino acids. The CDR3 region is CASSIRTGQDQPQHF. CDR3 coding DNA: TGTGCCAGCTCGATTCGGACAGGGCAAGATCAGCCCCAGCATTTT. Full variable domain (remainder filled in from reference TRBV18 and TRBJ1-5): NAGVMQNPRHLVRRRGQEARLRCSPMKGHSHVYWYRQLPEEGLKFMVYLQKENIIDESGMPKERFSAEFPKEGPSILRIQQVVRGDSAAYFCASSIRTGQDQPQHFGDGTRLSIL.

The chain carries TRBV14 and TRBJ1-2; 8 positions match TRBD1. This CDR3 has 16 residues. Germline CDR1 SGHDN, CDR2 FVKESK. The V segment lost 0 bases and the J segment 4 bases; nucleotides outside the gene matches: 7. The DNA of the CDR3 is TGTGCCAGCAGCCAAGATGCAGGACAGGGTAGCTATGGCTACACCTTC. It yields the protein CASSQDAGQGSYGYTF. Using reference TRBV14 and TRBJ1-2 for the parts outside the CDR3, the full variable domain is EAGVTQFPSHSVIEKGQTVTLRCDPISGHDNLYWYRRVMGKEIKFLLHFVKESKQDESGMPNNRFLAERTGGTYSTLKVQPAELEDSGVYFCASSQDAGQGSYGYTFGSGTRLTVV.

This clone was detected only once. This chain links TRBV7-3 with TRBJ2-3; TRBD2 might be the D (5 bases). CDR1 and CDR2 from the germline V gene are SGHTA and FQGTGA. This CDR3 contains 13 residues. Trimming took off 4 bases at V and 6 bases at J, with 11 bases between the two ends. CDR3 loop: CASSSTGVDTQYF. CDR3 in DNA: TGTGCCAGCAGCTCGACCGGGGTGGATACGCAGTATTTT.

This chain links TRBV19 with TRBJ2-7, with D possibly being TRBD1 (6 bases). The CDR3 is 13 residues long. Trimming removed 1 base from V and 6 bases from J, with 10 bases in between. The germline V gene has CDR1 LNHDA and CDR2 SQIVND (reference sequence). The chain's CDR3 is CASSIVFRGEQYF. In nucleotides, the CDR3 is TGTGCCAGTAGTATAGTCTTCAGGGGCGAGCAGTACTTC.

V gene TRBV7-2 combines with J gene TRBJ1-6, with 9 nucleotides matching TRBD1. This CDR3 has 15 residues. CDR1 is SGHTA and CDR2 is FQGNSA in the germline V gene. V shed 5 bases, J shed 10 bases, and the junction held 9 bases outside the gene matches. CDR3 bases: TGTGCCAGCAGCATGGGACAGGGTTTATGGTCACCCCTCCACTTT. Its protein product is CASSMGQGLWSPLHF. Combining the CDR3 with reference TRBV7-2 and TRBJ1-6 gives the whole variable domain GAGVSQSPSNKVTEKGKDVELRCDPISGHTALYWYRQSLGQGLEFLIYFQGNSAPDKSGLPSDRFSAERTGGSVSTLTIQRTQQEDSAVYLCASSMGQGLWSPLHFGNGTRLTVT.

The V gene is TRBV24-1, the J gene TRBJ2-5; no definite D call. The germline CDR1 and CDR2 sequences are KGHDR and SFDVKD. The CDR3 is 13 amino acids. V was clipped by 4 bases and J by 1 base, with 6 bases between them. The CDR3: CATSEGSQETQYF. The CDR3 bases are TGTGCCACCAGTGAGGGCAGCCAAGAGACCCAGTACTTC.

The chain is built from TRBV28 and TRBJ2-4, with 7 bases lining up with TRBD2. V shed 2 bases, J shed 2 bases, and the junction held 6 bases outside the gene matches. Per germline, CDR1 MDHEN and CDR2 SYDVKM. The CDR3 runs to 16 residues. CDR3 region: CASSLLGEGSKNIQYF. The CDR3 DNA follows: TGTGCCAGCAGTTTACTGGGGGAGGGGTCCAAAAACATTCAGTACTTC.

The rearrangement joins TRBV27 to TRBJ1-1, with a possible D match to TRBD1 (5 bases). This CDR3 comprises 16 residues. CDR1 and CDR2 (germline): MNHEY, SMNVEV (reference sequence). The V end was cut by 3 bases, the J end by 2 bases, with 16 bases between. The CDR3, as DNA: TGTGCCAGCAGTTTTGGGGCAGAAACTTTAAACACTGAAGCTTTCTTT. It is translated as CASSFGAETLNTEAFF.

The chain employs TRBV7-3 and TRBJ2-3, with D possibly being TRBD1 (6 bases). CDR3 length: 14 residues. Deletions cut 3 bases from V and 5 bases from J, with 12 bases between. Looked up from germline, CDR1 is SGHTA and CDR2 is FQGTGA. CDR3 region: CASSLGAPVDTQYF. The CDR3 coding sequence is TGTGCCAGCAGCTTGGGGGCCCCCGTAGATACGCAGTATTTT.

This clone was recorded a few times. The genes are TRBV5-4 and TRBJ2-7; no clear D gene. Looked up from germline, CDR1 is SGHNT and CDR2 is YYREEE (reference sequence). V gave up 0 bases and J gave up 2 bases, with 15 bases separating them. This CDR3 region has 16 residues. The CDR3 DNA reads as TGTGCCAGCAGCTTGGGAGGAGCGATCCTAACCTACGAGCAGTACTTC. Amino acids: CASSLGGAILTYEQYF.

This rearrangement joins TRBV7-2 to TRBJ2-1; D is undetermined. There are 13 residues in the CDR3. Per the germline V gene, CDR1 is SGHTA and CDR2 is FQGNSA. V was shortened by 2 bases and J by 8 bases, with 10 bases between the two germline ends. DNA for the CDR3: TGTGCCAGCAGCTTACAGGCCCAAGATGAGCAGTTCTTC. The encoded protein is CASSLQAQDEQFF.

Written as DNA, the CDR3 is TGTGCCAGCAGCCACTGGACAGGGGGCTCAGGAGACGAGCAGTACTTC. The encoded protein is CASSHWTGGSGDEQYF. The chain combines TRBV3-1 (or the pseudogene TRBV3-2) with TRBJ2-7; 11 nucleotides agree with TRBD1. Germline-derived CDR1 and CDR2 are LGHDT and YNNKEL (reference sequence). V shed 3 bases, J shed 5 bases, and the junction held 9 bases outside the gene matches. The CDR3 runs 16 residues.

V is TRBV7-2 and J is TRBJ2-1; 15 bases are a match to TRBD2. The CDR3 runs to 17 residues. CDR1 SGHTA and CDR2 FQGNSA come from the germline V gene. The V segment lost 5 bases and the J segment 2 bases; nucleotides outside the gene matches: 4. The CDR3 protein is CASSPWTSGGAYNEQFF. CDR3 sequence (DNA): TGTGCCAGCAGCCCCTGGACTAGCGGGGGGGCCTACAATGAGCAGTTCTTC.

The rearrangement uses TRBV9 and TRBJ2-5; D ambiguous. Looked up from germline, CDR1 is SGDLS and CDR2 is YYNGEE. CDR3 length: 13 residues. Trimming stripped 0 bases from V and 5 bases from J, with 8 bases between. The CDR3 loop reads CASSVVPRETQYF. CDR3 DNA sequence: TGTGCCAGCAGCGTAGTGCCCCGGGAGACCCAGTACTTC.

This clone was observed once. This sequence joins TRBV7-2 and TRBJ1-2; the match to TRBD1 covers 9 bases. The germline V gene has CDR1 SGHTA and CDR2 FQGNSA. V shed 1 base, J shed 4 bases, and the junction held 10 bases outside the gene matches. The CDR3 spans 17 residues. The CDR3 region is CASSLDRGLSRGYGYTF. CDR3 in DNA: TGTGCCAGCAGCTTAGACAGGGGGCTTAGTAGAGGCTATGGCTACACCTTC.

This chain connects TRBV18 to TRBJ2-1; 7 bases map to TRBD1. CDR1 and CDR2 from the germline V gene are KGHSH and LQKENI. V was pared by 5 bases and J by 5 bases, with 9 bases of the junction left unmatched. The length of the CDR3 is 15 residues. The chain's CDR3 is CASSMTGSMNNEQFF. In nucleotides, the CDR3 is TGTGCCAGCTCAATGACAGGGAGTATGAACAATGAGCAGTTCTTC.

The chain employs TRBV25-1 and TRBJ1-5; the D is unclear. This CDR3 has 14 residues. V lost 2 bases to trimming and J lost 5 bases, with 10 bases between them. Germline assignment: CDR1 MGHDK and CDR2 SYGVNS. In nucleotides, the CDR3 is TGTGCCAGCAGTGAAGGCACAGCCTATCAGCCCCAGCATTTT. Protein product: CASSEGTAYQPQHF.

The V call is TRBV7-3, the J call TRBJ1-6; no reliable D call. Germline V gene sequence: CDR1 SGHTA, CDR2 FQGTGA. The CDR3 extends over 13 amino acids. V shed 3 bases and J shed 6 bases, with 6 bases lying between them. CDR3 amino acids: CASSFWSNSPLHF. CDR3 nucleotides: TGTGCCAGCAGCTTCTGGAGTAATTCACCCCTCCACTTT. Full variable domain (outside the CDR3, taken from reference TRBV7-3 and TRBJ1-6): GAGVSQTPSNKVTEKGKYVELRCDPISGHTALYWYRQSLGQGPEFLIYFQGTGAADDSGLPNDRFFAVRPEGSVSTLKIQRTERGDSAVYLCASSFWSNSPLHFGNGTRLTVT.

The V call is TRBV28, the J call TRBJ2-2, with 12 bases lining up with TRBD1. Trimming removed 5 bases from V and 13 bases from J; junction bases left unmatched: 5. Germline CDR1 reads MDHEN; CDR2 reads SYDVKM. This CDR3 comprises 13 residues. The DNA of the CDR3 is TGTGCCAGCAGTGGGGACAGGGGGCGTGGGCTGTTTTTT. This encodes CASSGDRGRGLFF.

The J gene is TRBJ2-7, the V gene TRBV3-1 (or the pseudogene TRBV3-2); 14 nucleotides align to TRBD2. This CDR3 comprises 19 residues. With 1 base clipped from V and 0 bases from J, the junction kept 8 bases outside the gene matches. Looked up from germline, CDR1 is LGHDT and CDR2 is YNNKEL (reference sequence). This chain's CDR3 is CASSQVARLAGGPSYEQYF. CDR3 sequence (DNA): TGTGCCAGCAGCCAAGTGGCCCGACTAGCGGGAGGGCCCTCCTACGAGCAGTACTTC.

The chain uses TRBV7-8 and TRBJ2-6; D possibly corresponds to TRBD2 (6 bases). V lost 5 bases to trimming and J lost 0 bases, with 20 bases between them. Looked up from germline, CDR1 is SGHVS and CDR2 is FQNEAQ. This CDR3 has 19 amino acids. The CDR3 coding sequence is TGTGCCAGCAGCCTCGGGGGTCGAGGGGAATACTCTGGGGCCAACGTCCTGACTTTC. Protein sequence: CASSLGGRGEYSGANVLTF.

This clone was found once. J is TRBJ2-7 and V is TRBV4-2; TRBD2 agrees at 11 bases. With V trimmed by 1 base and J by 7 bases, 6 bases remained unmatched. There are 15 residues in the CDR3. The germline CDR1 and CDR2 sequences are LGHNA and YNFKEQ. The CDR3 region is CASSQVGLAGGEQYF. The DNA of the CDR3 is TGTGCCAGCAGCCAAGTAGGGCTAGCGGGAGGAGAGCAGTACTTC.

V usage is TRBV7-6 and J usage is TRBJ2-5; D gene unclear. V shed 1 base and J shed 5 bases, with 8 bases lying between them. CDR3 length: 13 amino acids. The V gene's germline CDR1 is SGHVS and CDR2 FNYEAQ. CDR3 protein: CASSLGLRETQYF. The DNA of the CDR3 is TGTGCCAGCAGCTTAGGCCTCAGGGAGACCCAGTACTTC.

The chain combines TRBV3-1 (or the pseudogene TRBV3-2) with TRBJ1-2; no clear D. The germline V gene encodes CDR1 LGHDT and CDR2 YNNKEL (reference sequence). With 0 bases removed from V and 8 bases from J, the gap between germline ends came to 16 bases. The CDR3 contains 15 residues. The CDR3 nucleotides are TGTGCCAGCAGCCAAGAACCGGGAGTGGTGCGGGGCTACACCTTC. This gives the protein CASSQEPGVVRGYTF.

The chain uses TRBV6-5 and TRBJ1-5; 7 nucleotides match TRBD1. The CDR3 is 14 residues long. V dropped 5 bases and J dropped 0; count of bases not matched to a gene: 1. The germline V gene encodes CDR1 MNHEY and CDR2 SVGAGI. CDR3 amino acids: CASSRDSSNQPQHF. Written as DNA, the CDR3 is TGTGCCAGCAGTCGGGACAGTAGCAATCAGCCCCAGCATTTT.

The chain recombines TRBV2 with TRBJ1-1; TRBD1 agrees at 7 bases. Trimming removed 2 bases from V and 5 bases from J; junction bases left unmatched: 8. Germline CDR1 SNHLY, CDR2 FYNNEI. The CDR3 has 15 amino acids. The CDR3: CASSELEGAQTEAFF. For the CDR3, the DNA is TGTGCCAGCAGTGAATTGGAGGGGGCGCAAACTGAAGCTTTCTTT.